The source of this T cell receptor beta chain is a study of control samples from healthy donors and cancer patients. This table comes from immunoSEQ multiplex PCR, and its TCRdb copy is limited to in-frame clones, with some not included. The repertoire has around 120,000 clones, roughly 90% of them found once; the top ten carry 7.8%. This sequence originates from a young woman in good health. The sequenced sample was blood.

The CDR3 DNA is TGTGCCAGCTCACCCGCGTACGAGCAGTACTTC. Protein sequence: CASSPAYEQYF. The chain links TRBV18 to TRBJ2-7; D remains unclear. The V end lost 3 bases, the J end lost 4 bases, and 4 bases lay between the germline ends. The CDR3 extends over 11 amino acids. Germline CDR1 and CDR2: KGHSH and LQKENI.